The rows below give T cell receptor beta chains drawn from one sample of a study of identical twins. MiXCR was run by TCRdb on the 5' RACE reads, yielding one entry per CDR3 protein. Among around 1.7 million distinct CDR3 sequences listed, less than 40% were seen once. The sequencing input was cord blood. The receptors originated from a newborn girl in good health. CDR3s include the opening cysteine and the closing phenylalanine or tryptophan. A D gene is named only where the DNA matches it firmly. A clone size is listed for some rows: how often the clone was seen (once, few, many), or a class if it is expanded.

abundance	d_gene	v_gene	j_gene	CDR3aa	CDR3nt
few	NA	TRBV5-1	TRBJ1-3	CASSPDLGNTIYF	TGCGCCAGCAGTCCCGACCTAGGAAACACCATATATTTT
NA	NA	TRBV3-1	TRBJ2-4	CASSQGSIKNIQYF	TGTGCCAGCAGCCAAGGGTCCATCAAAAACATTCAGTACTTC
few	NA	TRBV6-4	TRBJ2-4	CASSDHLGGIQYF	TGTGCCAGCAGTGATCACCTAGGGGGCATTCAGTACTTC
few	NA	TRBV28	TRBJ2-7	CASSVAESFYEQYF	TGTGCCAGCAGCGTAGCGGAATCCTTCTACGAGCAGTACTTC
few	NA	TRBV12-5	TRBJ2-7	CASGNPYEQYF	TGTGCTAGTGGCAACCCTTACGAGCAGTACTTC
NA	NA	TRBV20-1	TRBJ2-5	CRAATSYRVYF	TGCAGGGCCGCTACCTCGTACCGGGTGTACTTC
NA	TRBD1	TRBV7-2	TRBJ1-2	CASSLKTGQGDGYTF	TGTGCCAGCAGCCTGAAGACGGGACAGGGTGACGGCTACACCTTC
many	NA	TRBV3-1	TRBJ2-7	CASSQAPSYEQYF	TGTGCCAGCAGCCAAGCCCCCTCCTACGAGCAGTACTTC
NA	TRBD1	TRBV29-1	TRBJ2-1	CSVRGQSSYEQFF	TGCAGCGTGAGGGGACAGTCCTCCTACGAGCAGTTCTTC
NA	NA	TRBV10-3	TRBJ1-4	CAISEFGTSNEKLFF	TGTGCCATCAGTGAATTTGGGACAAGTAATGAAAAACTGTTTTTT
NA	TRBD1	TRBV20-1	TRBJ1-6	CSARGRTGSSYNSPLHF	TGCAGTGCTAGAGGCAGGACAGGGAGCTCCTATAATTCACCCCTCCACTTT
NA	NA	TRBV6-5	TRBJ2-2	CASSYGRATGELFF	TGTGCCAGCAGTTACGGGCGGGCCACCGGGGAGCTGTTTTTT
few	TRBD1	TRBV3-1	TRBJ2-3	CASSQGTGFTDTQYF	TGTGCCAGCAGCCAAGGGACAGGGTTTACAGATACGCAGTATTTT
few	NA	TRBV27	TRBJ1-1	CASSLLWAENTEAFF	TGTGCCAGCAGTTTACTGTGGGCGGAGAACACTGAAGCTTTCTTT
NA	NA	TRBV15	TRBJ2-7	CATSWDGTYEQYF	TGTGCCACCAGCTGGGACGGAACCTACGAGCAGTACTTC
NA	TRBD2	TRBV24-1	TRBJ2-1	CAPSAPGLPYNEQFF	TGTGCCCCCAGTGCCCCGGGACTACCGTACAATGAGCAGTTCTTC
few	NA	TRBV29-1	TRBJ1-4	CSVSETGPNEKLFF	TGCAGCGTTTCGGAGACCGGGCCTAATGAAAAACTGTTTTTT
NA	NA	TRBV19	TRBJ2-1	CASSHPPINEQFF	TGTGCCAGTAGCCATCCTCCCATCAATGAGCAGTTCTTC
NA	TRBD2	TRBV19	TRBJ2-3	CASSRASGAEDTQYF	TGTGCCAGTAGTAGGGCTAGCGGGGCCGAAGATACGCAGTATTTT
many	NA	TRBV12-3/TRBV12-4	TRBJ1-5	CASSLRQPYSNQPQHF	TGTGCCAGCAGTTTGAGACAGCCCTATAGCAATCAGCCCCAGCATTTT
NA	NA	TRBV6-1	TRBJ1-1	CASSEGPDPAEAFF	TGTGCCAGCAGTGAAGGTCCCGATCCAGCTGAAGCTTTCTTT
NA	TRBD2	TRBV12-3/TRBV12-4	TRBJ2-3	CASNPLAGTDMQYF	TGTGCCAGCAACCCCTTAGCGGGCACAGATATGCAGTATTTT
NA	TRBD2	TRBV7-2	TRBJ2-3	CASSRGEFADTQYF	TGTGCCAGCAGCCGGGGGGAATTCGCAGATACGCAGTATTTT
NA	NA	TRBV27	TRBJ1-2	CASSFGGDRGYTF	TGTGCCAGCAGTTTCGGGGGAGACAGGGGCTACACCTTC
few	NA	TRBV5-1	TRBJ2-2	CASSLQPVTGELFF	TGCGCCAGCAGCTTACAGCCAGTCACCGGGGAGCTGTTTTTT
NA	TRBD2	TRBV12-3/TRBV12-4	TRBJ2-2	CASSLNLRGLADTGELFF	TGTGCCAGCAGTTTAAACCTTCGCGGGCTAGCGGACACCGGGGAGCTGTTTTTT
NA	NA	TRBV28	TRBJ1-2	CASSYPLRGWYGYTF	TGTGCCAGCAGTTATCCCCTTAGGGGGTGGTATGGCTACACCTTC
NA	NA	TRBV3-1	TRBJ1-6	CASSQDGLIGGAPLHF	TGTGCCAGCAGCCAAGATGGGCTCATCGGGGGGGCACCCCTCCACTTT
many	TRBD2	TRBV2	TRBJ2-1	CASMVLAGVHEQFF	TGTGCCAGCATGGTCCTAGCGGGAGTCCATGAGCAGTTCTTC
NA	TRBD2	TRBV24-1	TRBJ2-5	CATSDPTSGSGEQYF	TGTGCCACCAGTGATCCAACTAGCGGGAGTGGTGAGCAGTACTTC
NA	TRBD1	TRBV3-1	TRBJ1-6	CASSRTGPHNSPLHF	TGTGCCAGCAGCCGGACAGGGCCCCATAATTCACCCCTCCACTTT
NA	NA	TRBV7-9	TRBJ1-4	CASSGNEKLFF	TGTGCCAGCAGCGGAAATGAAAAACTGTTTTTT
NA	NA	TRBV7-9	TRBJ1-1	CASSFPGKGSEAFF	TGTGCCAGCAGTTTCCCGGGAAAGGGTTCTGAAGCTTTCTTT
NA	NA	TRBV14	TRBJ2-1	CASSQVPGQQFF	TGTGCCAGCAGCCAAGTTCCGGGACAGCAGTTCTTC
NA	NA	TRBV3-1	TRBJ2-2	CASTRHGTGELFF	TGTGCCAGCACCCGACATGGGACCGGGGAGCTGTTTTTT
NA	NA	TRBV12-3/TRBV12-4	TRBJ1-5	CASSRDLGQPQHF	TGTGCCAGCAGCCGGGACCTAGGACAGCCCCAGCATTTT
NA	TRBD2	TRBV6-1	TRBJ2-3	CASSVPSGRVDTQYF	TGTGCCAGCAGTGTTCCTAGCGGGAGGGTGGATACGCAGTATTTT
NA	TRBD1	TRBV6-5	TRBJ2-1	CASSYVGQGYYNEQFF	TGTGCCAGCAGTTACGTAGGACAGGGGTACTACAATGAGCAGTTCTTC
NA	NA	TRBV1	TRBJ2-5	CTSSLGRQGQETQYF	TGCACCAGCAGCCTAGGTCGACAGGGACAAGAGACCCAGTACTTC
NA	NA	TRBV6-1	TRBJ2-7	CASRMIQGYEQYF	TGTGCCAGCAGGATGATACAGGGCTACGAGCAGTACTTC
many	NA	TRBV10-3	TRBJ2-3	CAIRPGATDTQYF	TGTGCCATCAGACCGGGAGCCACAGATACGCAGTATTTT
NA	NA	TRBV29-1	TRBJ1-4	CSVDRGRGEKLFF	TGCAGCGTTGACAGGGGTAGAGGTGAAAAACTGTTTTTT
few	TRBD1	TRBV29-1	TRBJ2-3	CSVERGGKDTQYF	TGCAGCGTTGAGAGAGGGGGCAAAGATACGCAGTATTTT
few	NA	TRBV6-1	TRBJ1-1	CASSEWGEAFF	TGTGCCAGCAGTGAATGGGGTGAAGCTTTCTTT